This TCR beta chain was sequenced in a study of T cell therapy after organ transplantation. Study context: Across 2 to 6 intravenous infusions, patients got a median of 1.92 x 10^8 CMV-specific T cells.

Produced via immunoSEQ multiplex PCR; TCRdb's table is partial and in-frame only. This sample yields tens of thousands of clones, of which about 95% are seen a single time; approximately 3.4% belongs to the top ten. The V end was cut by 1 base, the J end by 9 bases, with 5 bases between. CDR1 and CDR2 (germline): SGHDT, YYEEEE. The CDR3 is made up of 12 amino acids. Notes on this clone: Its antigen is as yet unknown.

The input for sequencing was CD8+ T cells from blood, taken before autologous CMV-specific T cell therapy. J is TRBJ1-6 and V is TRBV5-6; D remains unclear. This sequence originates from a human patient who had received a solid organ transplant and had CMV disease. DNA for the CDR3: TGTGCCAGCAGCTTGCTAGGTTCACCCCTCCACTTT. It translates to CASSLLGSPLHF.